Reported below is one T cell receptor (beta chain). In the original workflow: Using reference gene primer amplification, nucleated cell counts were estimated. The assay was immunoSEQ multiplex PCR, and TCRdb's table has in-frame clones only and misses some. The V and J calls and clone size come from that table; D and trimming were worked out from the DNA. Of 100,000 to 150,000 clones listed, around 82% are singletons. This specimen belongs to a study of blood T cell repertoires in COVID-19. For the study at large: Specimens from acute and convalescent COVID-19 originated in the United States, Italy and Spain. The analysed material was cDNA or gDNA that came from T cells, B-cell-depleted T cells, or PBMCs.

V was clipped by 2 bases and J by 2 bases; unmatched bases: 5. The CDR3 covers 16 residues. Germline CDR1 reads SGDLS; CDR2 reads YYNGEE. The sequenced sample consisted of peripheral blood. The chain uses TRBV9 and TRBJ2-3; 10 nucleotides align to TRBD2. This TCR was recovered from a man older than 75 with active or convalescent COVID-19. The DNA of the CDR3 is TGTGCCAGCAGCGTTGCTAGCGGGGGATCCACAGATACGCAGTATTTT. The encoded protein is CASSVASGGSTDTQYF.